The 13 T cell receptor beta chains presented below share a single source sample, sequenced in a study of glioma-infiltrating T cells. Using RNA template, CDR3s of TCR alpha and beta were amplified with iRepertoire arm-PCR. Using its own MiXCR run on the multiplex PCR reads, TCRdb lists one record per CDR3 protein. The sample yields about 140,000 distinct CDR3 sequences, about 39% seen once. The sequencing input was glioma tissue, nonneoplastic brain tissue, or PBMCs (not recorded which). These receptors came from a human donor with low-grade glioma or glioblastoma, undergoing nonglioma brain surgery, or in good health (not recorded which).

In its sample, this clonotype was seen once. Its ends do not fully match the called genes, so a read error is possible. V usage is TRBV6-2 or TRBV6-3 and J usage is TRBJ1-2; TRBD1 aligns across 9 bases. The CDR3 totals 14 residues. Per germline, CDR1 MNHEY and CDR2 SVGEGT. This CDR3 reads CASSHRDRESGYAF. The CDR3 nucleotides are TGTGCCAGCAGTCACCGGGACAGGGAATCTGGCTACGCCTTC.

In its sample, this clonotype was seen a few times. The chain combines TRBV6-1 with TRBJ2-6; 9 positions match TRBD1. The CDR3 sequence is 17 residues long. In germline, CDR1 is MNHNS, CDR2 SASEGT. V lost 5 bases to trimming and J lost 0 bases; unmatched junction nucleotides: 5. CDR3 nucleotide sequence: TGTGCCAGCAGTTATGGGACAGGGTACTCTGGGGCCAACGTCCTGACTTTC. Translating it yields CASSYGTGYSGANVLTF.

The chain combines TRBV7-2 with TRBJ2-3; TRBD2 agrees at 11 bases. Germline V lookup: CDR1 SGHTA, CDR2 FQGNSA. With 3 bases clipped from V and 2 bases from J, the junction kept 4 bases outside the gene matches. This CDR3 has 16 residues. Written as DNA, the CDR3 is TGTGCCAGCAGCTTGGTACTAGCGGGGGCCACAGATACGCAGTATTTT. Its translation: CASSLVLAGATDTQYF. Full variable domain (remainder filled in from reference TRBV7-2 and TRBJ2-3): GAGVSQSPSNKVTEKGKDVELRCDPISGHTALYWYRQSLGQGLEFLIYFQGNSAPDKSGLPSDRFSAERTGGSVSTLTIQRTQQEDSAVYLCASSLVLAGATDTQYFGPGTRLTVL.

This clonotype came up a few times. The chain recombines TRBV6-2 or TRBV6-3 with TRBJ2-1, with no clear D. From germline, CDR1 is MNHEY and CDR2 SVGEGT. CDR3 length: 12 residues. Trimming removed 0 bases from V and 9 bases from J, with 6 bases in between. CDR3 coding DNA: TGTGCCAGCAGTTACTCGTTGCTTGAGCAGTTCTTC. It translates to CASSYSLLEQFF.

The rearrangement links TRBV28 to TRBJ2-1, with 14 bases lining up with TRBD2. After removal of 6 bases from V and 5 bases from J, the junction contained 15 bases not matched to a gene. From germline, CDR1 is MDHEN and CDR2 SYDVKM. The CDR3 is 19 residues long. CDR3 sequence: CASSQERGLAGVIHNEQFF. The CDR3 DNA reads TGTGCCAGCAGCCAAGAGCGGGGACTAGCGGGAGTCATCCACAATGAGCAGTTCTTC.

The chain links TRBV7-6 to TRBJ1-5; D not certain. Trimming pared 2 bases from V and 7 bases from J, leaving 9 bases between. The CDR3 totals 13 residues. Germline V gene sequence: CDR1 SGHVS, CDR2 FNYEAQ. CDR3 sequence: CASSLSVGQPQHF. The CDR3 nucleotides read TGTGCCAGCAGCTTATCTGTTGGGCAGCCCCAGCATTTT.

The V and J genes are TRBV4-2 and TRBJ2-3, with 9 positions matching TRBD2. The CDR3 loop spans 15 amino acids. The ends lost 5 bases at V and 4 bases at J; junction bases unmatched: 7. Germline loops: CDR1 LGHNA, CDR2 YNFKEQ. CDR3 DNA: TGTGCCAGCAGCAAAACCGGGACTAGCCCAGATACGCAGTATTTT. This encodes CASSKTGTSPDTQYF.

The chain joins TRBV6-2 or TRBV6-3 to TRBJ1-2; D is undetermined. Germline assignment: CDR1 MNHEY and CDR2 SVGEGT. Trimming pared 2 bases from V and 4 bases from J, leaving 17 bases between. This CDR3 has 16 residues. CDR3 sequence: CASSYHFGEKSYGYTF. In nucleotides, the CDR3 is TGTGCCAGCAGTTACCATTTCGGTGAGAAAAGCTATGGCTACACCTTC.

This clonotype occurred once. The junction departs from the called germline gene at one end, perhaps through a read error. This chain uses TRBV7-9 with TRBJ1-1; D gene ambiguous. Germline CDR1 is SEHNR and CDR2 is FQNEAQ (reference sequence). The CDR3 extends over 15 amino acids. CDR3 region: CACSPDSPSYTEAFF. The DNA of the CDR3 is TGTGCCTGCAGCCCCGACTCGCCGTCATACACTGAAGCTTTCTTT.

This clonotype was counted between two and nine times. This chain joins TRBV20-1 and TRBJ2-7; 7 bases match TRBD1. Germline V gives CDR1 DFQATT, CDR2 SNEGSKA (reference sequence). The CDR3 covers 12 residues. V shed 5 bases, J shed 4 bases, and the junction held 5 bases outside the gene matches. CDR3 amino acids: CSALRDSYEQYF. CDR3 nucleotides: TGCAGTGCTCTCCGGGACAGTTACGAGCAGTACTTC.

V usage is TRBV9 and J usage is TRBJ1-6, with D unclear. This CDR3 spans 14 amino acids. V was shortened by 0 bases and J by 6 bases, with 7 bases between the two germline ends. Germline V gives CDR1 SGDLS, CDR2 YYNGEE. CDR3 DNA sequence: TGTGCCAGCAGCGTAGGGCCCGGTAATTCACCCCTCCACTTT. Translating gives CASSVGPGNSPLHF. The variable domain in full, with the rest retrieved from reference TRBV9 and TRBJ1-6, is DSGVTQTPKHLITATGQRVTLRCSPRSGDLSVYWYQQSLDQGLQFLIQYYNGEERAKGNILERFSAQQFPDLHSELNLSSLELGDSALYFCASSVGPGNSPLHFGNGTRLTVT.

For this clonotype: At one end, the junction sequence differs from germline, possibly due to a read error. V is TRBV6-2 or TRBV6-3 and J is TRBJ2-5; D uncertain. Germline assignment: CDR1 MNHEY and CDR2 SVGEGT. This CDR3 contains 14 residues. The CDR3: CASKGGFAQEIQYF. The CDR3 DNA is TGTGCCAGCAAAGGCGGATTCGCACAAGAGATCCAGTACTTC.

This clonotype appeared a few times. The chain employs TRBV20-1 and TRBJ1-2; TRBD1 agrees at 7 bases. CDR1 is DFQATT and CDR2 is SNEGSKA in the germline V gene (reference sequence). This CDR3 comprises 15 residues. J lost 2 bases, V lost 0 bases, and 6 bases had no gene match. CDR3 loop: CSARDLRDRNYGYTF. The CDR3 DNA follows: TGCAGTGCTAGAGATCTCCGGGACAGAAACTATGGCTACACCTTC.